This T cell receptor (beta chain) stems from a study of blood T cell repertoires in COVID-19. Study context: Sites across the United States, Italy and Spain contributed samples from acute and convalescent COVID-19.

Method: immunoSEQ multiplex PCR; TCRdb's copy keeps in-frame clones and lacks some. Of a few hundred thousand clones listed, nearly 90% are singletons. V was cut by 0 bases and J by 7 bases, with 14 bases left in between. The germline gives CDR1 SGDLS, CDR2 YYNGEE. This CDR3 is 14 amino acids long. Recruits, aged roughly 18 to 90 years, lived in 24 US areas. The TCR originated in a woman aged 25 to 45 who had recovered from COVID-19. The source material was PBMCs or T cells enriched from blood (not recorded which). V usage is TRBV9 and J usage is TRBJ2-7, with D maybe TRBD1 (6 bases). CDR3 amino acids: CASSVGEGGGEQYF. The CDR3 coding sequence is TGTGCCAGCAGCGTAGGGGAAGGGGGTGGGGAGCAGTACTTC.